This TCR beta chain derives from a study of cytotoxic CD8 clonotypes in ibrutinib-treated CLL. Study-wide results and limits: Clonality correlated strongly with circulating CD8+ T cells and exceeded age-matched healthy donors at baseline.

With V trimmed by 2 bases and J by 3 bases, 8 bases remained unmatched. The CDR3 length is 15 residues. Germline V gene data show CDR1 as SGHNT and CDR2 as YYREEE (reference sequence). The intended depth for sequencing was 1 in 200,000 to 1 in 1 million T cells. The assay was immunoSEQ multiplex PCR, and TCRdb's table has in-frame clones only and misses some. The sample lists tens of thousands of clones, roughly 58% occurring once. On this clone itself: Its antigen is unidentified.

The chain carries TRBV5-4 and TRBJ2-7; 7 positions match TRBD2. Sequenced here: PBMCs, sampled at disease progression, from a patient treated with ibrutinib. This sequence originates from a human donor with chronic lymphocytic leukemia. The CDR3 loop is CASSFSAGVYYEQYF. The CDR3 region has the DNA TGTGCCAGCAGCTTCAGCGCGGGGGTATACTACGAGCAGTACTTC.